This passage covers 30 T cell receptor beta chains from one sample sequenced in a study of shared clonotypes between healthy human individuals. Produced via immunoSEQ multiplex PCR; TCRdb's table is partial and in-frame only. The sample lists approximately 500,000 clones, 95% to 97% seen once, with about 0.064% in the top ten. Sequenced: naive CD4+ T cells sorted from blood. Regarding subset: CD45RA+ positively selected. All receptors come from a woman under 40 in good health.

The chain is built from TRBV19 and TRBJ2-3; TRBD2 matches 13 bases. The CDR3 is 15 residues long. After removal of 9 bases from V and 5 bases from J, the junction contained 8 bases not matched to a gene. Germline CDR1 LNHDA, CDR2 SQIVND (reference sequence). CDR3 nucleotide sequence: TGTGCCAGCCGGACTAGCGGGAGAGGGATAGATACGCAGTATTTT. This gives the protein CASRTSGRGIDTQYF.

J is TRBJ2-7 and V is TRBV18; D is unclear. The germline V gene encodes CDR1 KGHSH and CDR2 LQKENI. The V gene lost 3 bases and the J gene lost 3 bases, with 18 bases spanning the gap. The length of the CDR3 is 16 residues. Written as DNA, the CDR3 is TGTGCCAGCTCACCGGTCCCGGGCGTAACCTACTACGAGCAGTACTTC. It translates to CASSPVPGVTYYEQYF. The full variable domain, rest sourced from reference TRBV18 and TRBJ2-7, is NAGVMQNPRHLVRRRGQEARLRCSPMKGHSHVYWYRQLPEEGLKFMVYLQKENIIDESGMPKERFSAEFPKEGPSILRIQQVVRGDSAAYFCASSPVPGVTYYEQYFGPGTRLTVT.

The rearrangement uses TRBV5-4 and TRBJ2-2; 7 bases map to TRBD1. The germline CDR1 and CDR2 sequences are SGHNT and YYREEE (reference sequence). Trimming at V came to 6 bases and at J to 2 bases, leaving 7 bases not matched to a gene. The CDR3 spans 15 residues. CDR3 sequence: CASTPGQRNTGELFF. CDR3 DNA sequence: TGTGCCAGCACTCCGGGACAGCGAAACACCGGGGAGCTGTTTTTT.

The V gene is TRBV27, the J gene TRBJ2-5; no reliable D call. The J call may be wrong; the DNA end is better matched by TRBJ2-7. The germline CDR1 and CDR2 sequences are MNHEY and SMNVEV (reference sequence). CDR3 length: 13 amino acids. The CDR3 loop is CASSLRLTYEQYF. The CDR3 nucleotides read TGTGCCAGCAGTTTGCGGCTAACCTACGAGCAGTACTTC.

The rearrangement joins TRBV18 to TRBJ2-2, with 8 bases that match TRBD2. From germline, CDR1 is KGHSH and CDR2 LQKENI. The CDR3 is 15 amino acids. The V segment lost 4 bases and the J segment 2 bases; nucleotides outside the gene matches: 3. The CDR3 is CASSQAGANTGELFF. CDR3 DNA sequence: TGTGCCAGCTCACAAGCGGGAGCCAACACCGGGGAGCTGTTTTTT.

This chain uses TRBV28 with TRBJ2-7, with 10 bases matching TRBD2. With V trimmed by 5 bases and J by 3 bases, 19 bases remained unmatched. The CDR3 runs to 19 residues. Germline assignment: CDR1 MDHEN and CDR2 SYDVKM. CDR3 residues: CASSPTSGRATGRNYEQYF. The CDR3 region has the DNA TGTGCCAGCAGTCCAACAAGCGGGAGGGCCACTGGGAGAAACTACGAGCAGTACTTC.

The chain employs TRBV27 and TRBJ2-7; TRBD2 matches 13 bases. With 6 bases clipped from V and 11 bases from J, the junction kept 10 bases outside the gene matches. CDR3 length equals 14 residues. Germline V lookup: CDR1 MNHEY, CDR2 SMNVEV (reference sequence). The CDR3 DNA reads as TGTGCCAGCAGCCCCAGGACTAGCGGGAGTTATGAGTACTTC. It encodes CASSPRTSGSYEYF.

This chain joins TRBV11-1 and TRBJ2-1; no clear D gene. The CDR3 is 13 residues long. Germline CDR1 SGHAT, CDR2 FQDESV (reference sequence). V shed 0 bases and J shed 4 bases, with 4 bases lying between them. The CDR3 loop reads CASSLALYNEQFF. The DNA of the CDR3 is TGTGCCAGCAGCTTAGCCCTTTACAATGAGCAGTTCTTC.

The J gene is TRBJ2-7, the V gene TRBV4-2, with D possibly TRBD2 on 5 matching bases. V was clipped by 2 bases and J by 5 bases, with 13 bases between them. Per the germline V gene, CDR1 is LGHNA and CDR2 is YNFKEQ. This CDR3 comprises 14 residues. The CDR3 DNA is TGTGCCAGCAGCCAAACGGATAGCGCCCACGAGCAGTACTTC. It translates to CASSQTDSAHEQYF.

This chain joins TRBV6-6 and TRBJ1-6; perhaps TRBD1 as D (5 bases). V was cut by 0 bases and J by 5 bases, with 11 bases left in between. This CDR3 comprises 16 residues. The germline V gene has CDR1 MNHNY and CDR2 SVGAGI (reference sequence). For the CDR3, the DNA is TGTGCCAGCAGTTACTCCAGGGACCGAGATAATTCACCCCTCCACTTT. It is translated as CASSYSRDRDNSPLHF.

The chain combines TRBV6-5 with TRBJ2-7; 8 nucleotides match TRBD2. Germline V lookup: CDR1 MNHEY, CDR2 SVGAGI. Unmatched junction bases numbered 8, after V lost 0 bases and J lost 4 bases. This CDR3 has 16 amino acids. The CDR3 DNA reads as TGTGCCAGCAGTTACTCGACCTTACTAGCGGCTTACGAGCAGTACTTC. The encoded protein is CASSYSTLLAAYEQYF.

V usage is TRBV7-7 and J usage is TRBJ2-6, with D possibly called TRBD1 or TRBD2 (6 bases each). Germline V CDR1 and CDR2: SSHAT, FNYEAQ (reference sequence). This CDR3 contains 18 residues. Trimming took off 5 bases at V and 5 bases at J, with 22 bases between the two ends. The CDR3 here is CASSRGPVPQSRANVLTF. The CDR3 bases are TGTGCCAGCAGCCGGGGGCCAGTGCCACAAAGTCGGGCCAACGTCCTGACTTTC.

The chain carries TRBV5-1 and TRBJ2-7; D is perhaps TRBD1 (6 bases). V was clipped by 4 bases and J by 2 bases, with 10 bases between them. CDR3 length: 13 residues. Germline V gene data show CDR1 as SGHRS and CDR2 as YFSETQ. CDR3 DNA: TGCGCCAGCAGCCTGTGGGACACCTACGAGCAGTACTTC. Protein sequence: CASSLWDTYEQYF.

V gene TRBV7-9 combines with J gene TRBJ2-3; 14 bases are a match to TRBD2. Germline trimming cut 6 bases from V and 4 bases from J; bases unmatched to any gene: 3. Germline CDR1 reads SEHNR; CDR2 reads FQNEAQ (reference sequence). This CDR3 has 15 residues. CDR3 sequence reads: CASSLTSGRADTQYF. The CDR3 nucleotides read TGTGCCAGCAGTTTGACTAGCGGGAGGGCAGATACGCAGTATTTT.

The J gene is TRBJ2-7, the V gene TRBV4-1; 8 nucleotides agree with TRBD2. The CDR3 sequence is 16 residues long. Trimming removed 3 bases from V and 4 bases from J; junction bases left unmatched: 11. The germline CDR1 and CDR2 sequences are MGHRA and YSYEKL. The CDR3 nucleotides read TGCGCCAGCAGCCACCCCCGGACAGCGGGAGTGTACGAGCAGTACTTC. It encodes CASSHPRTAGVYEQYF.

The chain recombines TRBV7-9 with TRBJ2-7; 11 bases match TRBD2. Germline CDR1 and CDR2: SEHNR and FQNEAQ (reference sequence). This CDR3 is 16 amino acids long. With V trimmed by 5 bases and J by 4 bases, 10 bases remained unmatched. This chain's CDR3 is CASSPKRLAGIYEQYF. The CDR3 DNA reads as TGTGCCAGCAGCCCCAAGCGACTAGCGGGAATTTACGAGCAGTACTTC.

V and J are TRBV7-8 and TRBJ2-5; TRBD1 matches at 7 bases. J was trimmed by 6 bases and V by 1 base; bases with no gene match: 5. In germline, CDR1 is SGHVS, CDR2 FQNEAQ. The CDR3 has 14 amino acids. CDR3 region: CASSLDRDRKTQYF. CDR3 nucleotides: TGTGCCAGCAGCTTAGACCGGGACAGAAAGACCCAGTACTTC.

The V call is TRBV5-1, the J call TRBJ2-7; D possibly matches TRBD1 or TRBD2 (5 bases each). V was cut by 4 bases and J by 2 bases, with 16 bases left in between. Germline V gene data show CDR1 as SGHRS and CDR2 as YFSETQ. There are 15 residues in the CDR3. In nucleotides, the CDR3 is TGCGCCAGCAGCCCACCGAGGGGTAGACCCTACGAGCAGTACTTC. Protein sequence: CASSPPRGRPYEQYF. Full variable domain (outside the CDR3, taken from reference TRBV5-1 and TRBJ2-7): KAGVTQTPRYLIKTRGQQVTLSCSPISGHRSVSWYQQTPGQGLQFLFEYFSETQRNKGNFPGRFSGRQFSNSRSEMNVSTLELGDSALYLCASSPPRGRPYEQYFGPGTRLTVT.

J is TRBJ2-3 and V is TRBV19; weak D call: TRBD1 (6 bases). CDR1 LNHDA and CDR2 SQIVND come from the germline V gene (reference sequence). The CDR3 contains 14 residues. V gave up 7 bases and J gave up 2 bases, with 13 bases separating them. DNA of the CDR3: TGTGCCAGTAACCAGGGGATCTTCACAGATACGCAGTATTTT. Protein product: CASNQGIFTDTQYF.

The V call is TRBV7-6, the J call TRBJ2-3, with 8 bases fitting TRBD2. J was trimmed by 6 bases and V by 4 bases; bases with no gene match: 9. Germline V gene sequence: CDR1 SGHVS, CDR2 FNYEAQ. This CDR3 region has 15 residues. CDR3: CASSYRGSGIDTQYF. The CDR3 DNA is TGTGCCAGCAGCTACCGGGGTAGCGGGATCGATACGCAGTATTTT.

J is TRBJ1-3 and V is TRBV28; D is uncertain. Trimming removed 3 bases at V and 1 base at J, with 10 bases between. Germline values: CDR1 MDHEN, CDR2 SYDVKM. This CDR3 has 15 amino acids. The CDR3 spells CASSFLVGSGNTIYF. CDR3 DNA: TGTGCCAGCAGTTTTTTGGTAGGGTCTGGAAACACCATATATTTT.

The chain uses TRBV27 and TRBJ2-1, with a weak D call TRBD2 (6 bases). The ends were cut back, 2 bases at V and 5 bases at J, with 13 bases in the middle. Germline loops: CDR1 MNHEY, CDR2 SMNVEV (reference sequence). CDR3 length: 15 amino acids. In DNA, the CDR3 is TGTGCCAGCAGTTTAGGGGGACTCCTTAACAATGAGCAGTTCTTC. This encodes CASSLGGLLNNEQFF.

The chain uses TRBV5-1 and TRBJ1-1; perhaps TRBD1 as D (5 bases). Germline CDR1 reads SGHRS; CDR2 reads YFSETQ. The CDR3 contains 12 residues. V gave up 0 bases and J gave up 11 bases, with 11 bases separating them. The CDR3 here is CASSLGGERAFF. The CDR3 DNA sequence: TGCGCCAGCAGCTTGGGAGGGGAGCGGGCTTTCTTT. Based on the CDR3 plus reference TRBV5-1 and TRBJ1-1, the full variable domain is KAGVTQTPRYLIKTRGQQVTLSCSPISGHRSVSWYQQTPGQGLQFLFEYFSETQRNKGNFPGRFSGRQFSNSRSEMNVSTLELGDSALYLCASSLGGERAFFGQGTRLTVV.

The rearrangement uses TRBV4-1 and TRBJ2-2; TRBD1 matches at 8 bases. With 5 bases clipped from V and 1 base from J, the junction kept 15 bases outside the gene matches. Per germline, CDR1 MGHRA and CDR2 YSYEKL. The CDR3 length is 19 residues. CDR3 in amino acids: CASSDQRASGTGNTGELFF. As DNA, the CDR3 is TGCGCCAGCAGCGATCAAAGGGCCTCCGGGACAGGGAACACCGGGGAGCTGTTTTTT.

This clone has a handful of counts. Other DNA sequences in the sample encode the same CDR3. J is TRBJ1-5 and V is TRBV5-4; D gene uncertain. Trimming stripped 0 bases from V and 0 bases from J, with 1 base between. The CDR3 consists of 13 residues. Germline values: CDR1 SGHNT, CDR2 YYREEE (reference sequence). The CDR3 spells CASSLDSNQPQHF. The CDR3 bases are TGTGCCAGCAGCTTGGATAGCAATCAGCCCCAGCATTTT.

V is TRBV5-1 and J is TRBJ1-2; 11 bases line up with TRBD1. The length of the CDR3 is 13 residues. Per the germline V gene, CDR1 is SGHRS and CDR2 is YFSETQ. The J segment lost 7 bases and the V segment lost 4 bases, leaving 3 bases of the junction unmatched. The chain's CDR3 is CASSTGTGGGYTF. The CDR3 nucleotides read TGCGCCAGCAGCACCGGGACAGGGGGTGGCTACACCTTC. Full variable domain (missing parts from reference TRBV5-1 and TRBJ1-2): KAGVTQTPRYLIKTRGQQVTLSCSPISGHRSVSWYQQTPGQGLQFLFEYFSETQRNKGNFPGRFSGRQFSNSRSEMNVSTLELGDSALYLCASSTGTGGGYTFGSGTRLTVV.

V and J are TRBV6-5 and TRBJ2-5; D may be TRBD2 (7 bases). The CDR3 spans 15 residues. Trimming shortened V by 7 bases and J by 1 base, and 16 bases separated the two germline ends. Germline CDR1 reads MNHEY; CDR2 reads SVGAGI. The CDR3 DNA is TGTGCCAGCACCACGGGGCGGGGGCCCCAAGAGACCCAGTACTTC. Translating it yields CASTTGRGPQETQYF.

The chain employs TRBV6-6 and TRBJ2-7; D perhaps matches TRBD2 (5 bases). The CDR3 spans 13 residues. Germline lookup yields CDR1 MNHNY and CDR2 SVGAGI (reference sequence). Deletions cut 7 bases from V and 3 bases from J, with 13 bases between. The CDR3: CASTGSAGYEQYF. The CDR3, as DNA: TGTGCCAGCACGGGATCCGCCGGCTACGAGCAGTACTTC.

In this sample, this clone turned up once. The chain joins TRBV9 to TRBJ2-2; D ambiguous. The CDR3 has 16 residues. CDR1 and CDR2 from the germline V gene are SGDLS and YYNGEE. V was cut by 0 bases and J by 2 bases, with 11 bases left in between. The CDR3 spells CASSVGMGPNTGELFF. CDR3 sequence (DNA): TGTGCCAGCAGCGTAGGTATGGGCCCTAACACCGGGGAGCTGTTTTTT.

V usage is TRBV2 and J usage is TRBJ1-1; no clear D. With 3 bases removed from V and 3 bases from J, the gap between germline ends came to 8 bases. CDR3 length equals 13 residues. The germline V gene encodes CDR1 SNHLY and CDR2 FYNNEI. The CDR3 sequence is CASSDSGYTEAFF. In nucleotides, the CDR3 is TGTGCCAGCAGTGACTCGGGGTACACTGAAGCTTTCTTT.